This T cell receptor beta chain was retrieved from a study of cytomegalovirus exposure and HLA in healthy donors. Broader study findings: As a later analysis revealed, most CMV-associated TCR beta chains appeared HLA-restricted. A later look showed TCR association rates differing by HLA locus, highest for DRB1 and lowest for HLA-C.

A note on this clone: Its antigen is still unknown.

Per the germline V gene, CDR1 is SGDLS and CDR2 is YYNGEE. Trimming left V 0 bases short and J 5 bases short, with 11 bases between. The CDR3 is made up of 15 amino acids. PCR primers comprised 60 Vbeta and 13 Jbeta primers. Only in-frame clones appear in the TCRdb table, and some are missing; sequencing was by immunoSEQ multiplex PCR. The sample consists of some 150,000 clones, 60% to 85% of them appearing once. Sequencing used PBMCs. The chain employs TRBV9 and TRBJ2-2; tentative D call: TRBD2 (5 bases). The clonotype comes from a man aged 40-50 years in good health and CMV-seropositive. CDR3 region: CASSVGMRETGELFF. In DNA form, the CDR3 reads TGTGCCAGCAGCGTAGGGATGAGGGAGACCGGGGAGCTGTTTTTT.